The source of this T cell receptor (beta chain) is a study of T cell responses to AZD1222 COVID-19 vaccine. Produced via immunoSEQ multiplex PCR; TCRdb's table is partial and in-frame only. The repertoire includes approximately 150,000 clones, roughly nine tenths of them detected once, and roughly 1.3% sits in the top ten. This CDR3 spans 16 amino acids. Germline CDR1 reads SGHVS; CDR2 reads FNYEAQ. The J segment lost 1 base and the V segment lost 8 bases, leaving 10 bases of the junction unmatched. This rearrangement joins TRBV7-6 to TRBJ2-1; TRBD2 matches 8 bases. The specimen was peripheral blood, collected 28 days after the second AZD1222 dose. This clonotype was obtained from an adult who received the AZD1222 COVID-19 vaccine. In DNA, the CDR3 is TGTGCCAGCCAGACCCAACCGGGAGGGTCCTACAATGAGCAGTTCTTC. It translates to CASQTQPGGSYNEQFF.